These 17 T cell receptor beta chains came from one sample sequenced in a study of cytomegalovirus exposure and HLA in healthy donors. The assay was immunoSEQ multiplex PCR, and TCRdb's table has in-frame clones only and misses some. The table lists fewer than 250,000 clones, around 87% of them singletons, with less than 3% in the top ten. What was sequenced was PBMCs. The source is a man aged 18 to 29 in good health and CMV-seronegative.

The chain joins TRBV5-1 to TRBJ2-2; 8 bases agree with TRBD1. After removal of 5 bases from V and 3 bases from J, the junction contained 9 bases not matched to a gene. The CDR3 is 16 residues long. Per germline, CDR1 SGHRS and CDR2 YFSETQ. The CDR3 DNA reads TGCGCCAGCAGTTGGGACCAGGGGGCCGACACCGGGGAGCTGTTTTTT. The encoded protein is CASSWDQGADTGELFF.

The chain recombines TRBV28 with TRBJ2-7, with TRBD2 identical over 12 bases. J gave up 2 bases and V 10 bases, and 3 bases lay outside the gene matches. This CDR3 has 13 amino acids. Germline loops: CDR1 MDHEN, CDR2 SYDVKM. CDR3 in DNA: TGTGCCACCTCTAGCGGGAGGGCCTACGAGCAGTACTTC. Translation gives CATSSGRAYEQYF.

The chain joins TRBV6-1 to TRBJ1-3; no clear D gene. Trimming removed 0 bases at V and 4 bases at J, with 7 bases between. Germline V gene sequence: CDR1 MNHNS, CDR2 SASEGT. The length of the CDR3 is 14 residues. As DNA, the CDR3 is TGTGCCAGCAGTGAAGCGGGCTACGGAAACACCATATATTTT. Translated, it gives CASSEAGYGNTIYF.

The V gene is TRBV7-8, the J gene TRBJ2-7, with TRBD1 identical over 10 bases. The trim removed 0 bases at V and 5 bases at J, leaving 7 bases unmatched. Germline V lookup: CDR1 SGHVS, CDR2 FQNEAQ. The CDR3 contains 16 residues. This chain's CDR3 is CASSLASGDRGDEQYF. Here the CDR3 DNA reads TGTGCCAGCAGCTTAGCTTCGGGGGACAGGGGAGACGAGCAGTACTTC.

This sequence joins TRBV6-1 and TRBJ1-2; 8 bases line up with TRBD1. V was clipped by 7 bases and J by 0 bases; unmatched bases: 7. Germline-derived CDR1 and CDR2 are MNHNS and SASEGT. This CDR3 has 15 amino acids. CDR3 bases: TGTGCCAGCACTATCGGGACAGGCGCTAACTATGGCTACACCTTC. Its protein is CASTIGTGANYGYTF.

The rearrangement joins TRBV27 to TRBJ1-6, with TRBD1 identical over 9 bases. This CDR3 is built from 15 residues. The V segment lost 4 bases and the J segment 8 bases; nucleotides outside the gene matches: 6. Germline lookup yields CDR1 MNHEY and CDR2 SMNVEV (reference sequence). CDR3 amino acids: CASSSGTGLHSPLHF. The CDR3 DNA reads TGTGCCAGCAGTTCGGGGACAGGGTTGCATTCACCCCTCCACTTT.

This clone was picked up one time. This chain connects TRBV2 to TRBJ2-1, with TRBD2 matching 15 bases. The J segment lost 8 bases and the V segment lost 5 bases, leaving 4 bases of the junction unmatched. CDR3 length: 15 residues. Looked up from germline, CDR1 is SNHLY and CDR2 is FYNNEI. CDR3 DNA sequence: TGTGCCAGCAGTTGGACTAGCGGGGGGGCCCATGAGCAGTTCTTC. It codes for CASSWTSGGAHEQFF.

The V and J genes are TRBV6-5 and TRBJ1-1, with 8 bases fitting TRBD1. The J segment lost 7 bases and the V segment lost 6 bases, leaving 7 bases of the junction unmatched. The CDR3 is 13 residues long. Germline values: CDR1 MNHEY, CDR2 SVGAGI. CDR3 DNA: TGTGCCAGCAGCCGGACAGGGAAGCGTGAAGCTTTCTTT. Protein: CASSRTGKREAFF.

This chain joins TRBV27 and TRBJ2-2; 8 positions agree with TRBD2. Germline V gives CDR1 MNHEY, CDR2 SMNVEV (reference sequence). This CDR3 contains 15 residues. Germline trimming cut 9 bases from V and 3 bases from J; bases unmatched to any gene: 9. The CDR3 loop reads CASRRLAPYTGELFF. The CDR3 nucleotides are TGTGCCAGTAGAAGACTAGCGCCGTACACCGGGGAGCTGTTTTTT.

This chain links TRBV9 with TRBJ2-4, with 13 bases lining up with TRBD2. This CDR3 has 14 amino acids. V dropped 2 bases and J dropped 10; count of bases not matched to a gene: 3. Germline values: CDR1 SGDLS, CDR2 YYNGEE. CDR3 residues: CASSVGLAGAIQYF. CDR3 DNA sequence: TGTGCCAGCAGCGTTGGACTAGCGGGAGCTATTCAGTACTTC.

V usage is TRBV5-1 and J usage is TRBJ1-3; 7 bases map to TRBD1. Germline V lookup: CDR1 SGHRS, CDR2 YFSETQ. The CDR3 has 14 residues. J lost 2 bases, V lost 4 bases, and 3 bases had no gene match. CDR3 amino acids: CASSMGTAGNTIYF. CDR3 sequence (DNA): TGCGCCAGCAGCATGGGGACAGCTGGAAACACCATATATTTT.

The V gene is TRBV27, the J gene TRBJ1-2; D gene ambiguous. V lost 1 base and J 4 bases, leaving 13 bases between the germline ends. The germline V gene encodes CDR1 MNHEY and CDR2 SMNVEV (reference sequence). This CDR3 region has 15 residues. CDR3 DNA: TGTGCCAGCAGTTTATTCCCCGACCGGGGCTATGGCTACACCTTC. Translating it yields CASSLFPDRGYGYTF.

The rearrangement joins TRBV19 to TRBJ1-1; a weak D match, TRBD1 (5 bases). The CDR3 loop spans 11 amino acids. Germline values: CDR1 LNHDA, CDR2 SQIVND (reference sequence). The V end lost 3 bases, the J end lost 8 bases, and 7 bases lay between the germline ends. The CDR3 reads CASSIRVEAFF. For the CDR3, the DNA is TGTGCCAGTAGTATCAGGGTAGAAGCTTTCTTT.

The CDR3 is CASSETPGLIKNEQFF. The CDR3 nucleotides read TGCGCCAGCAGTGAGACACCGGGACTCATCAAGAATGAGCAGTTCTTC. The genes are TRBV10-2 and TRBJ2-1; possible D gene TRBD2, 6 bases. The germline CDR1 and CDR2 sequences are WSHSY and SAAADI. The CDR3 spans 16 residues. The V end was cut by 2 bases, the J end by 7 bases, with 18 bases between.

The V call is TRBV29-1, the J call TRBJ1-2, with 8 bases identical to TRBD1. V dropped 4 bases and J dropped 7; count of bases not matched to a gene: 11. The CDR3 is 14 residues long. Germline V lookup: CDR1 SQVTM, CDR2 ANQGSEA. CDR3 DNA sequence: TGCAGCGTTGTAGGACAGGGAAGGACTGGTGGCTACACCTTC. It yields the protein CSVVGQGRTGGYTF. Full variable domain (outside the CDR3, taken from reference TRBV29-1 and TRBJ1-2): SAVISQKPSRDICQRGTSLTIQCQVDSQVTMMFWYRQQPGQSLTLIATANQGSEATYESGFVIDKFPISRPNLTFSTLTVSNMSPEDSSIYLCSVVGQGRTGGYTFGSGTRLTVV.

The J gene is TRBJ2-5, the V gene TRBV6-5, with TRBD1 as a possible D gene (5 bases). This CDR3 spans 16 amino acids. The V and J ends lost 0 bases and 2 bases respectively, with 13 bases between them. Germline CDR1 MNHEY, CDR2 SVGAGI. CDR3 in DNA: TGTGCCAGCAGTTACTCGTGGGGCCGGTCACAAGAGACCCAGTACTTC. This translates into CASSYSWGRSQETQYF.

Here the CDR3 DNA reads TGTGCCAGCTCACCAAACCAGGGGTCGATCACTGAAGCTTTCTTT. Translated, it gives CASSPNQGSITEAFF. The rearrangement links TRBV18 to TRBJ1-1; a weak D match, TRBD1 (6 bases). In germline, CDR1 is KGHSH, CDR2 LQKENI. V was trimmed by 2 bases and J by 4 bases, leaving 14 bases between them. This CDR3 has 15 residues.